The T cell receptor (beta chain) described here comes from a study of blood T cells in healthy people across ages. The use of a sample-barcoded 5' primer and a J-beta primer mix characterized a second PCR of 7 to 11 cycles. TCRdb re-derived calls from the 5' RACE reads in MiXCR, one entry per CDR3 protein. The sample contains hundreds of thousands of distinct CDR3 sequences, 60% to 80% of which appear only once. Study-wide results and caveats: Observed TCR beta diversity showed a strong correlation with the percentage of naive T cells as measured by flow cytometry. Per million T cells, the diversity of TCR beta decreased roughly linearly as age advanced.

The CDR3 loop spans 16 amino acids. Trimming removed 4 bases at V and 2 bases at J, with 18 bases between. The germline V gene has CDR1 MDHEN and CDR2 SYDVKM. With regard to this clonotype: The antigen is not known.

What was sequenced was blood. This receptor was taken from a young man in good health. The chain joins TRBV28 to TRBJ2-7, with D maybe TRBD1 (5 bases). The chain's CDR3 is CASSSPHKGITYEQYF. As DNA, the CDR3 is TGTGCCAGCAGTTCCCCGCATAAGGGGATCACCTACGAGCAGTACTTC.